A selection of T cell receptor beta chains follows, all from one sample in a study of shared clonotypes between healthy human individuals. Sequenced by immunoSEQ multiplex PCR; TCRdb stores in-frame clones only, minus some. The sample lists about 500,000 clones, approximately 71% seen once, with approximately 12% in the top ten. Sequenced material: PBMCs. These receptors were obtained from a woman between 40 and 55 years old in good health. Some clones in this sample may be carry-over from other donors' samples. Both conserved end residues are part of each CDR3. The D gene is left open where the match is weak.

V,J,D,CDR3
TRBV2,TRBJ2-1,.,CASSELREQFF
TRBV5-4,TRBJ1-2,.,CASTPIGLGNYGYTF
TRBV7-9,TRBJ2-1,TRBD2,CASSSLAGPVYNEQFF
TRBV28,TRBJ1-1,TRBD1,CASTNPRTGNTEAFF
TRBV28,TRBJ2-1,.,CASSPTTGAAGGSYNEQFF
TRBV28,TRBJ2-3,TRBD2,CASSATGRATTDTQYF
TRBV6-5,TRBJ1-5,.,CASSYSGSGQPQHF
TRBV6-1,.,TRBD2,CASSEGPGGSPSYEQYF
TRBV11-2,TRBJ1-3,.,CASSLNGRGGTYF
TRBV5-3,TRBJ1-1,TRBD1,CARSLLDRAWAEAFF
TRBV5-1,TRBJ2-1,.,CASRMEGVRKQFF
TRBV28,TRBJ1-1,TRBD1,CASTTGQGNTEAFF
TRBV29-1,TRBJ1-1,TRBD1,CSVAGQGVPEAFF
TRBV15,TRBJ2-5,.,CATSKGQMGEQYF
TRBV5-4,TRBJ2-7,.,CASSLIGGRYEQYF
TRBV27,TRBJ2-7,.,CASSLKGTLYEQYF
TRBV5-4,TRBJ2-5,.,CASSLDPGETQYF
TRBV11-2,TRBJ2-1,TRBD1,CASSFRGSSYNEQFF
TRBV10-3,TRBJ1-2,TRBD1,CAIPDRGTYGYTF
TRBV5-6,TRBJ2-2,.,CASTPLGTTGELFF
TRBV7-2,.,TRBD1,CASSFYRGTYEQYF
TRBV4-3,TRBJ2-7,.,CASSQDYRVSRGYEQYF
TRBV4-2,TRBJ2-3,TRBD2,CASSQRLRTSGRIATDTQYF
TRBV6-5,TRBJ1-4,.,CASSYTGGDEKLFF
TRBV5-1,TRBJ2-1,.,CASSLGGSLSYNEQFF
TRBV15,TRBJ2-7,.,CATTPEGETSYEQYF
TRBV5-1,TRBJ1-4,TRBD1,CASSLGDRSNEKLFF
TRBV29-1,TRBJ2-7,.,CSVSPSAIYEQYF
TRBV18,TRBJ1-1,TRBD1,CASSPPGQPEAFF
TRBV9,TRBJ2-5,TRBD1,CASSIRGNQETQYF
TRBV9,TRBJ1-1,.,CASSVSQGNTEAFF
TRBV7-2,TRBJ1-1,.,CASSLGGLVDAFF
TRBV6-5,TRBJ2-1,.,CASSSDWSSYNEQFF
TRBV28,TRBJ2-5,TRBD1,CASNTGGYQETQYF
TRBV2,TRBJ1-5,.,CASVGGGDQPQHF
TRBV30,TRBJ2-2,.,CAWSRSLVTGELFF
TRBV6-6,TRBJ2-6,.,CASSSPFSGANVLTF
TRBV14,TRBJ1-1,.,CASSSTGNTEAFF
TRBV30,TRBJ2-1,.,CAWAEDSYNEQFF
TRBV28,TRBJ2-1,TRBD2,CAIQLAGSNEQFF
TRBV28,TRBJ2-7,.,CASSLASPYEQYF